This T cell receptor (beta chain) was identified in a study of T cell responses to AZD1222 COVID-19 vaccine. Study results and limitations: Spike-specific TCR breadth and depth were elevated following two AZD1222 doses.

Profiling relied on immunoSEQ multiplex PCR, and the TCRdb table lists in-frame clones only, not all of them. The repertoire includes about 30,000 clones, roughly 93% of them detected once, and around 8.1% sits in the top ten. About this clone: Its antigen is currently unknown.

Losses at the gene ends were 4 bases for V and 2 bases for J; bases not matched to a gene: 9. The CDR3 has 16 amino acids. Germline V lookup: CDR1 KGHDR, CDR2 SFDVKD. The rearrangement links TRBV24-1 to TRBJ2-7, with 8 bases lining up with TRBD1. The sequences come from peripheral blood, collected on day 0 of AZD1222 vaccination. This clonotype was obtained from an adult in good health. The CDR3 DNA follows: TGTGCCACCAGTGACCTTATGGGACAGGCCGCCTACGAGCAGTACTTC. Translating gives CATSDLMGQAAYEQYF.